The present T cell receptor (beta chain) was sequenced within a study of identical twins. A single record per CDR3 protein comes from TCRdb applying MiXCR to the 5' RACE reads. The top ten clones hold about 0.27% of a sample with more than 1.5 million distinct CDR3 sequences, roughly a third of them seen once. Findings and caveats of the study: Whereas memory repertoires showed no such difference, abundant cord blood beta clonotypes carried fewer insertions.

Trimming took 2 bases from V and 1 from J, leaving 10 bases between them. The CDR3 spans 15 residues. The germline gives CDR1 MDHEN, CDR2 SYDVKM. There are many counts of this clonotype. Its antigen is as yet unknown. Sequenced input: cord blood. The chain couples TRBV28 to TRBJ2-3; D is possibly TRBD2 (5 bases). This sequence originates from a newborn girl in good health. Here the CDR3 reads CASSLRLARTDTQYF. As DNA, the CDR3 is TGTGCCAGCAGTTTAAGGCTAGCTCGCACAGATACGCAGTATTTT.